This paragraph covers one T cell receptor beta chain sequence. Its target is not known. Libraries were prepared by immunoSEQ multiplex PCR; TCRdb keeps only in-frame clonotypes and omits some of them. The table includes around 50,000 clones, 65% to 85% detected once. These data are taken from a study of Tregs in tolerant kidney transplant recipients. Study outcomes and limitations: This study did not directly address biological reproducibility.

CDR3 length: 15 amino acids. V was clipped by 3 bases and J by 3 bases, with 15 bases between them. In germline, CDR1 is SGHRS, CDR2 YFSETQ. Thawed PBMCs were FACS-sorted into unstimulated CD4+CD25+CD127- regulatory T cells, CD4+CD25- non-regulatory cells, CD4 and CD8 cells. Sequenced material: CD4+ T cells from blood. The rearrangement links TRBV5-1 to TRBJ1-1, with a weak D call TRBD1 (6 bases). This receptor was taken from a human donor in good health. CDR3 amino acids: CASSSSGHGYTEAFF. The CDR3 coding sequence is TGCGCCAGCAGCTCCTCGGGACACGGATACACTGAAGCTTTCTTT.